This entry concerns a single T cell receptor beta chain. The data are from a study of technical replicates of blood from a few donors. V lost 2 bases and J lost 12; bases outside the gene matches: 11. Germline V gene sequence: CDR1 MRHNA, CDR2 SNTAGT. The CDR3 is made up of 15 amino acids. The table came from immunoSEQ multiplex PCR; TCRdb's copy has only in-frame clones and leaves some out. Of tens of thousands of clones in the sample, more than 90% were seen once. The V call is TRBV6-4, the J call TRBJ2-1; 9 positions match TRBD2. The receptor's source is a human donor in good health. Some clones in this sample may be carry-over from other donors' samples. The source material was T cells isolated from PBMCs. DNA for the CDR3: TGTGCCAGCAGTGACCCAGCGCGGGAGGGGGGGGTGCAGTTCTTC. This gives the protein CASSDPAREGGVQFF.